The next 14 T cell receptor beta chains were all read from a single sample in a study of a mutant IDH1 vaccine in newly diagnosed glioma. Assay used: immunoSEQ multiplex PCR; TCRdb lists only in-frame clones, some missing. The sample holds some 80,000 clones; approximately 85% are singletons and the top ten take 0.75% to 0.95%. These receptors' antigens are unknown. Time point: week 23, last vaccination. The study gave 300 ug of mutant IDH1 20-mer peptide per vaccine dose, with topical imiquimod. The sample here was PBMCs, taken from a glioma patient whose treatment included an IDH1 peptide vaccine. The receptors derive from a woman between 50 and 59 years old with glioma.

Here the CDR3 DNA reads TGCAGCGTTGATGGGGGACTAGCGGGAGTGGGCTACGAGCAGTACTTC. Protein sequence: CSVDGGLAGVGYEQYF. The J gene is TRBJ2-7, the V gene TRBV29-1; TRBD2 matches 14 bases. CDR3 length equals 16 residues. Germline V gives CDR1 SQVTM, CDR2 ANQGSEA. The trim removed 3 bases at V and 3 bases at J, leaving 7 bases unmatched.

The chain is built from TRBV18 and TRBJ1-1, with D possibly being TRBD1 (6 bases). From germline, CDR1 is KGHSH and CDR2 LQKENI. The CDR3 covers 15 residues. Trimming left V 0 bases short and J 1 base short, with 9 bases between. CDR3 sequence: CASSPPDRPNTEAFF. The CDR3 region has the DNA TGTGCCAGCTCACCACCCGACAGGCCGAACACTGAAGCTTTCTTT.

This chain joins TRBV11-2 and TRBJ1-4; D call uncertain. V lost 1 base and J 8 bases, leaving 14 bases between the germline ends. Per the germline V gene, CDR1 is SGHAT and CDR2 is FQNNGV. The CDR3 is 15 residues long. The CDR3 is CASSLGPGSLEKLFF. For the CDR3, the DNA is TGTGCCAGCAGCTTAGGGCCCGGGTCCCTGGAAAAACTGTTTTTT.

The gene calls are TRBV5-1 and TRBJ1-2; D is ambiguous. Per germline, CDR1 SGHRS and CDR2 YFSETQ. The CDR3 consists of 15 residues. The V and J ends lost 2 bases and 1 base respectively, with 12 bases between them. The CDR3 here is CASSFGREGNYGYTF. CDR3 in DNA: TGCGCCAGCAGCTTCGGAAGGGAGGGTAACTATGGCTACACCTTC.

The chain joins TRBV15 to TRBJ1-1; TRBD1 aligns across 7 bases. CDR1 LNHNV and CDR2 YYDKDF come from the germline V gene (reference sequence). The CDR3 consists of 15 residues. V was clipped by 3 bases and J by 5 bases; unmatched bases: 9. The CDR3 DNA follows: TGTGCCACCAGCAGGTCAGGGGGGACACTAACTGAAGCTTTCTTT. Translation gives CATSRSGGTLTEAFF.

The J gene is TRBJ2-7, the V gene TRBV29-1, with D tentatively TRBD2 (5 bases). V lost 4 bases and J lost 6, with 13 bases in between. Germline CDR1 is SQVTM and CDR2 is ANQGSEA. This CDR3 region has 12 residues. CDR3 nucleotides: TGCAGCGTTGGGGGTGGAGGTCCCGAGCAGTACTTC. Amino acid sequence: CSVGGGGPEQYF.

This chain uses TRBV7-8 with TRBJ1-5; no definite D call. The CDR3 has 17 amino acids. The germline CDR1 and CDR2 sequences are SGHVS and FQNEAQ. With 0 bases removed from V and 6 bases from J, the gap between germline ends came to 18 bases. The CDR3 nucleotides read TGTGCCAGCAGCTTAGCGGCCTCAGGTTTCCTCGGTCAGCCCCAGCATTTT. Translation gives CASSLAASGFLGQPQHF. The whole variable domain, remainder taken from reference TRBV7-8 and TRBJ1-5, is GAGVSQSPRYKVAKRGQDVALRCDPISGHVSLFWYQQALGQGPEFLTYFQNEAQLDKSGLPSDRFFAERPEGSVSTLKIQRTQQEDSAVYLCASSLAASGFLGQPQHFGDGTRLSIL.

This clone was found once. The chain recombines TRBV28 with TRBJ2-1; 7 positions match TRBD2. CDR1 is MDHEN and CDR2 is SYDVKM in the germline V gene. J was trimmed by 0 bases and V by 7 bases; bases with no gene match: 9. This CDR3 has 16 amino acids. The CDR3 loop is CASIRRGSSSYNEQFF. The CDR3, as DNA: TGTGCCAGCATAAGGCGGGGGTCGAGCTCCTACAATGAGCAGTTCTTC. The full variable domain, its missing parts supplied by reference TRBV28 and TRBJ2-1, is DVKVTQSSRYLVKRTGEKVFLECVQDMDHENMFWYRQDPGLGLRLIYFSYDVKMKEKGDIPEGYSVSREKKERFSLILESASTNQTSMYLCASIRRGSSSYNEQFFGPGTRLTVL.

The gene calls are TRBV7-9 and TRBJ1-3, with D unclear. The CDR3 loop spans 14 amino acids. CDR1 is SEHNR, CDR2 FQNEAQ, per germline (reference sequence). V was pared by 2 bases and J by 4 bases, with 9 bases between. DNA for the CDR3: TGTGCCAGCAGCTTATGGGGTGGCGGAAACACCATATATTTT. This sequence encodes CASSLWGGGNTIYF.

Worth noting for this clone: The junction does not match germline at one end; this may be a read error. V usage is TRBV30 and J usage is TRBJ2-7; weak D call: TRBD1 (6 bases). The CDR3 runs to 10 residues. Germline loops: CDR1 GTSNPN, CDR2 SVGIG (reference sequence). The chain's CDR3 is CAWGGFPLSF. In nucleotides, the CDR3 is TGTGCCTGGGGGGGCTTTCCCCTTTCCTTC.

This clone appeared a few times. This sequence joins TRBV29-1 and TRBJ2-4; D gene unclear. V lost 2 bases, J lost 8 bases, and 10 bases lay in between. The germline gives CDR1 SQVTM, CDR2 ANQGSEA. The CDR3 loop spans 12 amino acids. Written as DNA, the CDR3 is TGCAGCGTTGAATTTGACACCGACATTCAGTACTTC. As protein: CSVEFDTDIQYF.

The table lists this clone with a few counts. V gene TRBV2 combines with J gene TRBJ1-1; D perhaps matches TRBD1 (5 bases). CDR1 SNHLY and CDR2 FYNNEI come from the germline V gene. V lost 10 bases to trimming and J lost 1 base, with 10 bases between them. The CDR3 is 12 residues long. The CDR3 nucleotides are TGTGCCACCATTAGGGGGAACACTGAAGCTTTCTTT. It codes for CATIRGNTEAFF. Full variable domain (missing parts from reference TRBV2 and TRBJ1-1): EPEVTQTPSHQVTQMGQEVILRCVPISNHLYFYWYRQILGQKVEFLVSFYNNEISEKSEIFDDQFSVERPDGSNFTLKIRSTKLEDSAMYFCATIRGNTEAFFGQGTRLTVV.

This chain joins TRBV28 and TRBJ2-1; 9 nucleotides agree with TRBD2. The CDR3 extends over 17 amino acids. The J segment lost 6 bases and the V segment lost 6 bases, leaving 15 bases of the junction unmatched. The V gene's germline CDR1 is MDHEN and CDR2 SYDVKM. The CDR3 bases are TGTGCCAGCAGACCCAAAGTTAGCGGGAGAGGCCGCAATGAGCAGTTCTTC. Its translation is CASRPKVSGRGRNEQFF. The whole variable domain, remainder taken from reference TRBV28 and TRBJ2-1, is DVKVTQSSRYLVKRTGEKVFLECVQDMDHENMFWYRQDPGLGLRLIYFSYDVKMKEKGDIPEGYSVSREKKERFSLILESASTNQTSMYLCASRPKVSGRGRNEQFFGPGTRLTVL.

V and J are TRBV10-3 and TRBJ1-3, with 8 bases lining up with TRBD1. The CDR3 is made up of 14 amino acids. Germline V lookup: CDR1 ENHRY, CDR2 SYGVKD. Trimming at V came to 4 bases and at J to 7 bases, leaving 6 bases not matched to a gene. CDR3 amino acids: CAISGGQGWNTIYF. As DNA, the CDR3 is TGTGCCATCAGTGGCGGACAGGGTTGGAACACCATATATTTT.